This T cell receptor (delta chain) is drawn from a study of gamma-delta T cells after stem cell transplantation. By sample share, this clone is large (0.1 to 1%). TCRdb processed the RT-PCR reads again with the CATT caller. This table holds about 1,300 delta-chain clones, about a sixth found once. The CDR3 is made up of 17 amino acids. After removal of 4 bases from V and 1 base from J, the junction contained 13 bases not matched to a gene. CDR1 and CDR2 (germline): GEAIGNYY, EKD. The receptor was isolated from a human donor. It is not recorded whose cells these are; they may come from a transplant donor. The V gene is TRDV2, the J gene TRDJ1; 8 bases are a match to TRDD3. What was sequenced was gamma-delta T cells. CDR3 residues: CACEELGVSSFTDKLIF. CDR3 DNA: TGTGCCTGTGAGGAACTGGGGGTCTCATCCTTCACCGATAAACTCATCTTT.